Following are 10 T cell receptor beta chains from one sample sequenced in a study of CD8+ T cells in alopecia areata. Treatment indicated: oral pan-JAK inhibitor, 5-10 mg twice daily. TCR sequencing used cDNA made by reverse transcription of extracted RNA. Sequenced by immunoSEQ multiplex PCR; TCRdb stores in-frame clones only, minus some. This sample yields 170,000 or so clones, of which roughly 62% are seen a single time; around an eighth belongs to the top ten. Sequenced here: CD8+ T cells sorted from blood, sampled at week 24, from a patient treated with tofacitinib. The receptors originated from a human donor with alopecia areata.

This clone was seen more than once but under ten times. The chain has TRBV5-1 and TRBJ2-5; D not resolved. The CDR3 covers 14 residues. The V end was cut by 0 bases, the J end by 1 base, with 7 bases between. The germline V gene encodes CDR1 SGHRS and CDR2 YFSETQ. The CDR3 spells CASSLGPPQETQYF. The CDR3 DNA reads TGCGCCAGCAGCTTGGGCCCCCCCCAAGAGACCCAGTACTTC.

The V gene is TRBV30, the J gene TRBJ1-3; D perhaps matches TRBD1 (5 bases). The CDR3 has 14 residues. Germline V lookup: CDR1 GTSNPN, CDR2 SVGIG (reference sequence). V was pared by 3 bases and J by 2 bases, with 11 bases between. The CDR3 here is CAWSWAGPGNTIYF. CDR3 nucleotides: TGTGCCTGGAGCTGGGCAGGGCCTGGAAACACCATATATTTT.

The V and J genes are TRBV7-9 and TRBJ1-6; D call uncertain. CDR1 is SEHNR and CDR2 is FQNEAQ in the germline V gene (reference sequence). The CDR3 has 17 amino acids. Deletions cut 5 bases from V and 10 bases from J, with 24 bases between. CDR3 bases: TGTGCCAGCAGCCCCACTGAGAATGGCTACAGACCCTCACCCCTCCACTTT. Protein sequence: CASSPTENGYRPSPLHF.

Here the CDR3 DNA reads TGTGCCAGCAGCTTAGGGCAGGGTACTCAGCCCCAGCATTTT. Its protein is CASSLGQGTQPQHF. This rearrangement joins TRBV11-2 to TRBJ1-5; tentatively, D is TRBD1 (5 bases). CDR1 and CDR2 (germline): SGHAT, FQNNGV. The CDR3 sequence is 14 residues long. V gave up 1 base and J gave up 6 bases, with 10 bases separating them.

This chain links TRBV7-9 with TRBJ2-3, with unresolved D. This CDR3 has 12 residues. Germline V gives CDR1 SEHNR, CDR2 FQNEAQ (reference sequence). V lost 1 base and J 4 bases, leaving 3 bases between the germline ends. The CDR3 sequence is CASSLEPDTQYF. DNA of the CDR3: TGTGCCAGCAGCTTAGAACCAGATACGCAGTATTTT.

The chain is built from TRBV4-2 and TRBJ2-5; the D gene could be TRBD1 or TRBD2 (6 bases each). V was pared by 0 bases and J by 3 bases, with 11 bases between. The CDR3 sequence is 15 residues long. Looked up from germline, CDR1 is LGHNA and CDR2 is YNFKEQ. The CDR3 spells CASSQDERGEETQYF. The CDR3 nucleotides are TGTGCCAGCAGCCAAGATGAGAGGGGGGAAGAGACCCAGTACTTC.

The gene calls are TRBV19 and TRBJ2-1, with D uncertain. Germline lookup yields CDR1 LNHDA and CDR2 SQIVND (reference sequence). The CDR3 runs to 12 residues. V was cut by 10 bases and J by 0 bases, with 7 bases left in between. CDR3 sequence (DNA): TGTGCCAATAGCTACTCCTACAATGAGCAGTTCTTC. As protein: CANSYSYNEQFF.

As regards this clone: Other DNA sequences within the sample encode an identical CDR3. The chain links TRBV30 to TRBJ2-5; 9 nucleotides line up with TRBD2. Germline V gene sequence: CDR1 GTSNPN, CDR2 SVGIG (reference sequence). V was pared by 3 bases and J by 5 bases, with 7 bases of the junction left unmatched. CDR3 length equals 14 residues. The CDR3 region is CAWRPSGGQETQYF. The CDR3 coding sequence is TGTGCCTGGAGGCCAAGCGGGGGGCAGGAGACCCAGTACTTC.

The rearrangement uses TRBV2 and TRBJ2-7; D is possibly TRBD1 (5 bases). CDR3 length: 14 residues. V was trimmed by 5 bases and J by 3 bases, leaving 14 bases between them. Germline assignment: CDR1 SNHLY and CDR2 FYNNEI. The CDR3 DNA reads TGTGCCAGCAGTCCGGACAAGGGATTCTACGAGCAGTACTTC. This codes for CASSPDKGFYEQYF. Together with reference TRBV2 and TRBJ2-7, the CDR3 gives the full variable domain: EPEVTQTPSHQVTQMGQEVILRCVPISNHLYFYWYRQILGQKVEFLVSFYNNEISEKSEIFDDQFSVERPDGSNFTLKIRSTKLEDSAMYFCASSPDKGFYEQYFGPGTRLTVT.

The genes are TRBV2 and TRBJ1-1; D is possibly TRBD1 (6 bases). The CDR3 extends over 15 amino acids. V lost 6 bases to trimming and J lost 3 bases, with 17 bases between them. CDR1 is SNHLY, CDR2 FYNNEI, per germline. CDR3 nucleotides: TGTGCCAGCAGCTTCCAACAGGGACGAGACACTGAAGCTTTCTTT. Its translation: CASSFQQGRDTEAFF.